The subject of this entry is one T cell receptor (beta chain). The antigen it recognizes is unknown. No qualities accompany the bases; no much larger clone lies one base away. The cohort consisted of 670 or so healthy bone marrow donors. At the time of sampling, all cohort members were nominally healthy, though unrecorded immune exposures were likely present. The donor was CMV seropositive and belonged to the group of 250 to 350 seropositive cohort members. A peripheral blood sample was collected from each donor, and TCR beta sequencing was performed on peripheral blood mononuclear cells. The Qiagen DNeasy Blood Extraction Kit was used to extract genomic DNA from the blood cell samples. The entry originates in a study of cytomegalovirus exposure and HLA in healthy donors listed by TCRdb under 2017. In terms of the full investigation: According to an earlier analysis of 587 of the donors, some 180 million T cells yielded some 120 million unique TCR beta sequences and approximately 300 Gb of sequence data. Roughly 300 gigabases of sequencing data and around 85 million unique TCR sequences made up an early release that covered about 640 HLA-typed donors. Of the 300 to 500 genotyped donors, roughly 76% were placed in the genetic ancestry cluster associated with self-reported Caucasian donors. The study aimed to test whether signatures of past pathogen exposure could be identified by cataloging public T cell receptors. The T cell repertoires of around 670 subjects were profiled by immunosequencing and related to cytomegalovirus serostatus. A separate validation cohort of 100 to 150 different subjects was used in addition to the 666-subject first cohort. To predict cytomegalovirus infection status, the study brought together high-throughput TCR immunosequencing, statistical association of individual TCRs with disease status, and machine learning. In a later analysis, previously published TCR beta repertoires from some 640 donors were re-analyzed and high-resolution HLA genotyping was added so that TCR occurrence patterns could be studied. Rather than drawing on any new phenotypic data, the later analysis identified candidate immune exposures from TCR beta sequences and the way those sequences occurred across donors. To decide whether each TCR beta V gene segment behaved as functional or pseudogenic, an earlier analysis of some 570 of the donors relied on high-throughput TCR beta sequencing. Donor age, sex, ethnicity and CMV serostatus were collected together with the repertoire data. A later genetic analysis took genome-wide SNP genotypes for about 55% of the 666 donors and used that subset as a discovery cohort. All discovery cohort repertoires had been generated using a single sequencing platform. Both class I and class II loci were covered by HLA typing, at four-digit resolution. Typing coverage varied by locus: roughly 620-640 donors for A, B, C, DRB1 and DQB1; around 560 for DQA1; 600 to 610 for DPA1; under 490 for DPB1. Five DR-DQ haplotypes were handled as single units for association and clustering because linkage in the cohort was strong. On average, roughly 200,000 unique TCR beta nucleotide sequences were sequenced per donor among 398 genotyped donors of the cohort, with about 19% of those sequences being non-productive. Results and caveats for the whole study, not just this receptor: An earlier analysis of 587 of the donors showed that most TCR beta V segments appeared in productive rearrangements either about 87% or about 30% of the time, which broadly matched IMGT annotations. Presence/absence analyses assumed roughly uniform sequencing depth across donors, an assumption that may not hold. Because counts were too low, seventeen rarely observed V segments, including chromosome 9 orphons, were excluded from the earlier analysis of 587 of the donors. In a later genetic analysis, fewer N-insertions in productive TCRs were reported among donors in an Asian-associated ancestry cluster than the roughly 670-donor mean. Several of the top co-occurrence clusters appeared to be linked to parvovirus B19, influenza, CMV and Epstein-Barr virus, according to a later analysis. Some IMGT-functional V segments, including TRBV6-2 and TRBV6-3, could not be distinguished by the 87-base-pair reads and were therefore excluded. According to a later analysis, TCR association rates differed among HLA loci, with DRB1 alleles showing the most associated TCRs and HLA-C alleles showing the fewest. A later analysis associated about 18,000 TCR beta sequences with specific HLA alleles at a false discovery rate of 0.05. In the study, around 150 TCR beta chains were listed as associated with cytomegalovirus. A further reported finding was that TCR beta sequences accurately predicted the HLA-A and HLA-B alleles for most subjects in the first cohort. In a later analysis, most CMV-associated TCR beta chains were found to appear HLA-restricted, with HLA associations seemingly driven largely by CMV exposure. In vitro tests confirmed that a few of the cytomegalovirus-associated TCR beta chains recognize cytomegalovirus antigens. A cluster of highly shared sequence variants was judged likely to be a technical artifact of the sequencing pipeline. Only TCR beta chains were sequenced in this cohort, and the absence of alpha or paired-chain data limited detectable features. Linkage disequilibrium might explain the correlated functional status among segregating V segments, but an unknown experimental factor could not be ruled out. In both the original and validation cohorts, the classifier was reported to diagnose cytomegalovirus status with high specificity and sensitivity. In a later genetic analysis, a missense DCLRE1C variant was associated with V-gene and J-gene trimming of TCR beta chains, and the association was replicated in an independent cohort. HLA typing was unavailable for some donors at each locus, so association tests used only the typed subset. Most TCR sequences were seen in very few donors, while some public TCRs were found in many individuals. When HLA alleles, especially DR and DQ, strongly co-occurred, TCR associations were difficult to assign to individual alleles. A later analysis found that HLA-associated TCR beta chains were more clonally expanded and had lower generation probabilities than equally common non-associated chains. According to the authors, the approach could potentially be generalized to other disease states and immunological phenotypes. Immune exposure information for the cohort was limited to CMV serostatus.

V sheds 0 bases and J sheds 2 bases, leaving 11 bases between their ends. There are 16 amino acids in the CDR3, from cysteine to phenylalanine inclusive. Only the CDR3 DNA stays, 48 bases, in frame from base 1. The germline V gene encodes CDR1 SGHVS and CDR2 FNYEAQ. The method was the immunoSEQ multiplex PCR assay. A mixture of 60 forward primers for TCR Vbeta segments and 13 reverse primers for TCR Jbeta segments was used in the multiplex PCR. Amplification of the CDR3 region of rearranged TCR beta genes was performed with a multiplex PCR assay on genomic DNA. The amplified TCR beta libraries were sequenced on the Illumina HiSeq System as 87-base-pair reads. The paper's processing steps were these. In a later analysis, tens of millions of unique TCR beta chains were counted across the roughly 610 repertoires, and roughly 11 million of these chains were shared by at least two donors. To remove PCR and sequencing errors, raw reads were error-corrected and collapsed into unique sequences using a nearest-neighbor algorithm that merged closely related sequences. To assign V, D and J gene segments, CDR3 sequences were aligned to IMGT reference sequences. For a sequence to be retained, at least a six-nucleotide match to both a V gene segment and a J gene segment was required. Rearrangements were classified as productive when the CDR3 lacked stop codons and remained in frame with V and J, and all other rearrangements were classified as non-productive. CDR3 was defined by IMGT convention, running from the second conserved V-encoded cysteine to the conserved J-encoded phenylalanine. In an earlier analysis of roughly 610 of the donors, sequences lacking an unambiguous match to a single V gene segment were excluded. In an earlier analysis of approximately 610 of the donors, V segments were called functional above 56.7% productive rearrangements and were called segregating when the between-donor standard deviation exceeded 5%. To diagnose cytomegalovirus status from the catalog of TCR beta chain sequences, a statistical classification framework was built. In a later analysis, TCR nucleotide sequences were compared against IMGT/GENE-DB human TR gene sequences so that V and J genes could be assigned. In a later analysis, CDR3 sequences and most-parsimonious VDJ recombination scenarios were assigned using the TCRdist pipeline. In a later analysis, each TCR beta chain was defined by its CDR3 amino acid sequence together with its V-gene family, and reads lacking a unique V-gene family were excluded. To address suspected cross-contamination and a sequencing artifact, a later analysis removed 592 highly shared, low-generation-probability nucleotide sequences. In a later analysis, a clonal expansion index was calculated for each public chain from normalized within-repertoire ranks of inferred template counts. Generation probabilities in a later analysis came from a VDJ recombination model fitted to out-of-frame rearrangements, and those results were checked against IGoR. A later analysis scored TCR-TCR, TCR-HLA and TCR-CMV co-occurrence with hypergeometric tests, applying a repertoire-size bias correction to TCR pairs. A later analysis estimated false discovery rates by permuting HLA or CMV assignments 20 times. In a later analysis, co-occurring TCRs were grouped using DBSCAN, with TCRdist sequence similarity added in when clustering inside HLA-allele-positive subsets. Repertoires with fewer than 30,000 or more than 120,000 public chains, plus five repertoires with anomalous nucleotide sharing, were excluded from co-occurrence clustering. TCRdb took over this immuneACCESS table, retaining in-frame rearrangements with V and J assigned. Such tables are incomplete; in checked studies, under half of the missing clones stem from an unresolved V gene, and the remainder is unexplained. From that table come the V and J calls and clone size; the DNA was used to work out D and trimming. This sample lists around 130,000 clones; around 70% were detected once. Together, the top ten hold 2.1% of the sample.

The sample comprised PBMCs. The chain employs TRBV7-6 and TRBJ1-3; tentative D gene TRBD1, with 6 bases matching. This receptor was obtained from a woman between 40 and 55 years old in good health and CMV-seropositive. The CDR3 reads CASSLAPTGTGNTIYF. At the DNA level, the sequence is TGTGCCAGCAGCTTAGCGCCAACAGGGACTGGAAACACCATATATTTT.